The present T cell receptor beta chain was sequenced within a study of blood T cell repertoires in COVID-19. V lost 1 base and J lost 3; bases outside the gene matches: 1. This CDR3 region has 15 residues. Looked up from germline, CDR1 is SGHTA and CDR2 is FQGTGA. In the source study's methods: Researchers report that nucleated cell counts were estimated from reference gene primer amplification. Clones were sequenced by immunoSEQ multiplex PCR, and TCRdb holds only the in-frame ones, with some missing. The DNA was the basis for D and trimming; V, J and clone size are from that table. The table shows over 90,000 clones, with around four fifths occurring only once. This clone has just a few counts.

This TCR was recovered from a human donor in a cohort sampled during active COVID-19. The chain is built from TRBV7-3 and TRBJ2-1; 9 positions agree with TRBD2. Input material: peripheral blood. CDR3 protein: CASSLKTSGYNEQFF. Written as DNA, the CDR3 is TGTGCCAGCAGCTTAAAGACTAGCGGCTACAATGAGCAGTTCTTC.